The subject of this entry is one T cell receptor beta chain. Its antigen remains unknown. This table comes from immunoSEQ multiplex PCR, and its TCRdb copy is limited to in-frame clones, with some not included. This table holds around 240,000 clones, approximately 90% found once. This sample stems from a study of Ad26.COV2.S vaccination and SARS-CoV-2 variants. Turning to the study itself: Donor had been placed in the Ad26.COV2.S arm of the COV1001 trial.

Treatment in this sample: roughly 18 received Ad26.COV2.S at low or high dose, single or two shots; about 5 received placebo; per-sample allocation not given. Vaccine and placebo recipients were sampled on day 63 after the first injection. An adult donor aged 18-55 years was enrolled in Boston. Wuhan-strain spike was delivered by a replication-incompetent Ad26 vector. Study-level points and caveats: Greater spike-specific TCR breadth was seen in vaccine recipients than in placebo recipients.

The TCR was taken from a person aged 18-65 years who received the Ad26.COV2.S COVID-19 vaccine or a placebo. Sequencing used peripheral blood, obtained in a trial of Ad26.COV2.S vaccine versus placebo.

CDR3 in DNA: TGCGCCAGCAGCCAATTCGAAAACACCGGGGAGCTGTTTTTT. It translates to CASSQFENTGELFF. The chain uses TRBV4-1 and TRBJ2-2; D is unresolved. The CDR3 covers 14 residues. The V gene's germline CDR1 is MGHRA and CDR2 YSYEKL. V lost 2 bases and J 2 bases, leaving 6 bases between the germline ends.